Listed here is a single T cell receptor (beta chain). Its cognate antigen is unknown. This specimen comes from a study of cytomegalovirus exposure and HLA in healthy donors. Study-wide points: Several of the most significant clusters appeared, in a later analysis, to be linked to common viral pathogens. Accurate HLA-A and HLA-B prediction from TCR beta sequences was reported for most subjects. As was reported, the classifier diagnosed cytomegalovirus status with high specificity and sensitivity. Within a later analysis, the majority of CMV-associated TCR beta chains appeared HLA-restricted.

This CDR3 region has 13 residues. The germline gives CDR1 SQVTM, CDR2 ANQGSEA. The junction had 7 bases not matched to a gene; V was cut back by 6 bases and J by 3 bases. It was with 60 Vbeta and 13 Jbeta primers that the PCR ran. The data were produced by immunoSEQ multiplex PCR, yet TCRdb's version contains in-frame clones alone and is incomplete. This repertoire shows fewer than 60,000 clones, roughly 77% found once; its top ten account for 3% to 4%. The TCR originated in a woman in her 40s in good health and CMV-seropositive. What was sequenced was PBMCs. The J gene is TRBJ1-1, the V gene TRBV29-1, with TRBD1 matching 7 bases. The CDR3 loop reads CSVLQGDYTEAFF. CDR3 DNA: TGCAGCGTGCTCCAGGGGGATTACACTGAAGCTTTCTTT.